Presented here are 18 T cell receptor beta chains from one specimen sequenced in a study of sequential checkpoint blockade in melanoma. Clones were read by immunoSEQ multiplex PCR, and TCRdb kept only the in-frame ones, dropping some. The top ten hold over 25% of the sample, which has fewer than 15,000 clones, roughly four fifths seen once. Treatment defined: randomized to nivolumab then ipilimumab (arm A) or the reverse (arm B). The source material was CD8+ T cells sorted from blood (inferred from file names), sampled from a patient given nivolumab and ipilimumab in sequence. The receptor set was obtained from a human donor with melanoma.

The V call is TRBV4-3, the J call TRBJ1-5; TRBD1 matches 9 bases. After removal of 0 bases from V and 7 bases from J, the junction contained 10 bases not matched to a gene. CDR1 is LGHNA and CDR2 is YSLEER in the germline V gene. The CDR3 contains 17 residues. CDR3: CASSQDGTGNGRQPQHF. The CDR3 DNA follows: TGCGCCAGCAGCCAAGATGGGACAGGGAATGGTCGACAGCCCCAGCATTTT.

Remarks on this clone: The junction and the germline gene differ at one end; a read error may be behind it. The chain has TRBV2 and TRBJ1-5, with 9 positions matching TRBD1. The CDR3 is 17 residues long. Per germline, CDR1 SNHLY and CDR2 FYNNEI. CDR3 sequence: CANSKGDMDRGGQPQHF. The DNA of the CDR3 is TGTGCCAACAGTAAAGGGGATATGGACAGGGGAGGTCAGCCCCAGCATTTT.

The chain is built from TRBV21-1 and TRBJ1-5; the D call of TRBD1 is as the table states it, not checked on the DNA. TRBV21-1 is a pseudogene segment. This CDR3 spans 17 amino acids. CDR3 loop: CASSKGGRANSNQPQHF. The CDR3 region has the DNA TGTGCCAGCAGCAAAGGTGGCAGGGCAAATAGCAATCAGCCCCAGCATTTT.

In nucleotides, the CDR3 is TGTGCCAGCACCGCGACAGGGAGCTATGGCTACACCTTC. This encodes CASTATGSYGYTF. V usage is TRBV9 and J usage is TRBJ1-2; TRBD1 matches at 7 bases. The CDR3 is 13 residues long. Per the germline V gene, CDR1 is SGDLS and CDR2 is YYNGEE. The V and J ends lost 6 bases and 4 bases, in that order; junction bases with no gene match: 6.

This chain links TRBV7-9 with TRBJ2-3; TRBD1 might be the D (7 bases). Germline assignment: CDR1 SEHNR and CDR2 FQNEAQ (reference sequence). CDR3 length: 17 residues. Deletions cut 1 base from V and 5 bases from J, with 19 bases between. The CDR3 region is CASSLGWWRGRLDTQYF. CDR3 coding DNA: TGTGCCAGCAGCTTAGGTTGGTGGAGGGGGCGCTTAGATACGCAGTATTTT.

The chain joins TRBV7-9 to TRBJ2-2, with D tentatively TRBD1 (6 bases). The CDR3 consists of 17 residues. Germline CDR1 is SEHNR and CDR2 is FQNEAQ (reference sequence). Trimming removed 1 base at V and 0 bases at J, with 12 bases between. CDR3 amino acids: CASSLGTAYPNTGELFF. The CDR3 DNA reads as TGTGCCAGCAGCTTAGGGACAGCGTACCCGAACACCGGGGAGCTGTTTTTT.

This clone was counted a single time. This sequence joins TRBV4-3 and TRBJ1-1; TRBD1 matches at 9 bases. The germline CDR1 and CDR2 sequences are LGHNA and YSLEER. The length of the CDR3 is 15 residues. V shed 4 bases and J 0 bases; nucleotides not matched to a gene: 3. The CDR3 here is CASSRGTGLNTEAFF. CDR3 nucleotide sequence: TGCGCCAGCAGCCGAGGGACAGGGCTGAACACTGAAGCTTTCTTT.

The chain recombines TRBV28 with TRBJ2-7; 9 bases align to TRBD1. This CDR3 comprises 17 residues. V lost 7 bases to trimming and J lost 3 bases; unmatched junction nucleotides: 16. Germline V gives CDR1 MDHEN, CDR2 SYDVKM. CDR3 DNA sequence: TGTGCCAGCACCGTCCCGGGACAGGGTGGAAAAGACTACGAGCAGTACTTC. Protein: CASTVPGQGGKDYEQYF.

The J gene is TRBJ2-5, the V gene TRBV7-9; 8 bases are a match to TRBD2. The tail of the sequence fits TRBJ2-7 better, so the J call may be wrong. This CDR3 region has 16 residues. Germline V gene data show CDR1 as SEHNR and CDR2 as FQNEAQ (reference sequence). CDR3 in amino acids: CASNHIAGTSSYEQYF. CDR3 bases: TGTGCCAGCAACCACATAGCGGGGACGAGCTCCTACGAGCAGTACTTC.

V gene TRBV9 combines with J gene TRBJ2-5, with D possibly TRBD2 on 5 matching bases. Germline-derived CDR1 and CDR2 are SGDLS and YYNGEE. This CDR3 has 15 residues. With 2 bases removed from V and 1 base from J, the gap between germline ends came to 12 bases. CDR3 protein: CASSVGGRLQETQYF. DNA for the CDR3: TGTGCCAGCAGCGTGGGCGGGCGACTCCAAGAGACCCAGTACTTC.

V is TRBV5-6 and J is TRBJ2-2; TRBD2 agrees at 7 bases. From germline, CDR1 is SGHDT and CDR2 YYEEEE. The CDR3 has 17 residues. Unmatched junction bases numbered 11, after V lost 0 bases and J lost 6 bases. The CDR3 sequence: CASSLGFGDYGPGELFF. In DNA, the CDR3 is TGTGCCAGCAGCTTGGGGTTTGGGGACTATGGGCCCGGGGAGCTGTTTTTT.

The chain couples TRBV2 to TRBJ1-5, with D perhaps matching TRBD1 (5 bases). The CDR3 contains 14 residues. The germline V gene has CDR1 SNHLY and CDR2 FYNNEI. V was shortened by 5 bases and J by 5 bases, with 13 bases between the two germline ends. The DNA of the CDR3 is TGTGCCAGCAGTCGGACCGGGACTGATCAGCCCCAGCATTTT. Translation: CASSRTGTDQPQHF. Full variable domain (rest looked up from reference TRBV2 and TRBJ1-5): EPEVTQTPSHQVTQMGQEVILRCVPISNHLYFYWYRQILGQKVEFLVSFYNNEISEKSEIFDDQFSVERPDGSNFTLKIRSTKLEDSAMYFCASSRTGTDQPQHFGDGTRLSIL.

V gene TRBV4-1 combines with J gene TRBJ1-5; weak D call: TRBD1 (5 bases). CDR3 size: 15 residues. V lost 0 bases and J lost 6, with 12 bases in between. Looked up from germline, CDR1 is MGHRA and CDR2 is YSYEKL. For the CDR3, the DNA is TGCGCCAGCAGCCAAGATCCCACAGGAAGTCAGCCCCAGCATTTT. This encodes CASSQDPTGSQPQHF.

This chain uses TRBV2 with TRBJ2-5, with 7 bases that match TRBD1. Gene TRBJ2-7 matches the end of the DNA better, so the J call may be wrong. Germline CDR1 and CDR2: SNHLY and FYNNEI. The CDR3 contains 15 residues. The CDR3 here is CASSVYGQASYEQYF. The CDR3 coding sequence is TGTGCCAGCAGTGTATATGGACAGGCCTCCTACGAGCAGTACTTC.

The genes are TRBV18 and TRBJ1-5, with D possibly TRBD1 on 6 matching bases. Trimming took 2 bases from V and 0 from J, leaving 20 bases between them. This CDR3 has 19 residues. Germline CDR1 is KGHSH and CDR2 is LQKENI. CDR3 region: CASSPDGTQAPLSNQPQHF. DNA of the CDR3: TGTGCCAGCTCACCAGACGGGACACAGGCCCCCCTTAGCAATCAGCCCCAGCATTTT.

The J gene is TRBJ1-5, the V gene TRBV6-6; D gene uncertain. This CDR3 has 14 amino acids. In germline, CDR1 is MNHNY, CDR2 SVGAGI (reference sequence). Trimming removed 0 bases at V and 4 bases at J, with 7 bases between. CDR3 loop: CASSYSGGNQPQHF. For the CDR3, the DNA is TGTGCCAGCAGTTACTCGGGAGGGAATCAGCCCCAGCATTTT.

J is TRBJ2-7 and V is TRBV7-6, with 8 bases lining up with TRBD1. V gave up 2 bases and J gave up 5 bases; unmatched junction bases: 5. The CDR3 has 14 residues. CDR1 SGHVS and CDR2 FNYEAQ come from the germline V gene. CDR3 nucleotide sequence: TGTGCCAGCAGCTTAACCAGGGGGCAGGACGAGCAGTACTTC. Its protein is CASSLTRGQDEQYF.

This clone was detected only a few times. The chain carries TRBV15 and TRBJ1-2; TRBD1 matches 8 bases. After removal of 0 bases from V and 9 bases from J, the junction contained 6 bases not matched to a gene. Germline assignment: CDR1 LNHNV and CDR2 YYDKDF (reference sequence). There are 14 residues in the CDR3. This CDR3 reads CATSREDRALRYTF. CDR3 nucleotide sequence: TGTGCCACCAGCAGAGAGGACAGGGCGCTCCGCTACACCTTC.